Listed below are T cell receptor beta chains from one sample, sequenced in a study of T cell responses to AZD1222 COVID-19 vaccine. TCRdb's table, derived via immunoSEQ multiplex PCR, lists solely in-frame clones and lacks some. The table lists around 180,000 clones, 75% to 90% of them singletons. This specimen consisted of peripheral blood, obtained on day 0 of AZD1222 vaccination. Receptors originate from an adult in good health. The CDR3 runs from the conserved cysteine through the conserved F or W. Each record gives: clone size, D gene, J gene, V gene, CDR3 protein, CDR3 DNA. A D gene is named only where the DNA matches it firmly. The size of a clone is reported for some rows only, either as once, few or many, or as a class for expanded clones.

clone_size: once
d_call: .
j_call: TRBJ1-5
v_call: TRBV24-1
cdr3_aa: CATSDSGRKSYSNQPQHF
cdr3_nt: TGTGCCACCAGTGATTCGGGCAGAAAATCTTATAGCAATCAGCCCCAGCATTTT

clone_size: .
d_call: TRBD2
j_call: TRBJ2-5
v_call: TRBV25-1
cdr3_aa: CASSELVSGLAAQETQYF
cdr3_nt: TGTGCCAGCAGTGAATTGGTCTCTGGACTAGCGGCACAAGAGACCCAGTACTTC

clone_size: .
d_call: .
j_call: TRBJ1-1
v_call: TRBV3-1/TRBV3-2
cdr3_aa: CASSHRTLNTEAFF
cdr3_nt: TGTGCCAGCAGCCACAGGACACTGAACACTGAAGCTTTCTTT

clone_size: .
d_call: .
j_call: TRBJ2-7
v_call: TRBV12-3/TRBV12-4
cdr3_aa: CASRQTAYEQYF
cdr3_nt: TGTGCCAGCAGACAGACAGCATACGAGCAGTACTTC

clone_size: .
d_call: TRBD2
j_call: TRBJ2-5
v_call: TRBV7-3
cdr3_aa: CASSLQAGGPETQYF
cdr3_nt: TGTGCCAGCAGCTTACAAGCGGGGGGGCCGGAGACCCAGTACTTC

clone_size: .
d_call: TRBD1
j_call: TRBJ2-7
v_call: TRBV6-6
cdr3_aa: CASSRDRAYEQYF
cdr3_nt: TGTGCCAGCAGCCGGGACAGGGCCTACGAGCAGTACTTC

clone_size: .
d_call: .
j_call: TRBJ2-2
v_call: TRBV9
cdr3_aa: CASSVLSYAPTGELFF
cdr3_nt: TGTGCCAGCAGCGTACTCAGCTATGCCCCCACCGGGGAGCTGTTTTTT

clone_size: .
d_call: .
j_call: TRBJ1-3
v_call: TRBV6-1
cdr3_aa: CASTNRASSGNTIYF
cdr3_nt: TGTGCCAGTACCAACAGGGCCAGCTCTGGAAACACCATATATTTT

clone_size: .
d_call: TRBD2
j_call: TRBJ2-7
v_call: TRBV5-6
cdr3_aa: CASELAGENEQYF
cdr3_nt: TGTGCCAGCGAACTAGCGGGGGAAAACGAGCAGTACTTC

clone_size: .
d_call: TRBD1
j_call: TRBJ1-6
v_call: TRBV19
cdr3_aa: CASTGAYNSPLHF
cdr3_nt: TGTGCCAGCACAGGGGCCTATAATTCACCCCTCCACTTT

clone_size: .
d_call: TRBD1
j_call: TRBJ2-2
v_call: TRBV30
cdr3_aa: CAWRGGTGTGELFF
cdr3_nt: TGTGCCTGGAGGGGTGGGACAGGTACCGGGGAGCTGTTTTTT

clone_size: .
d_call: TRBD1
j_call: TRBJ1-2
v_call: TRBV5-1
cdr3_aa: CASSPGTGNRDGYTF
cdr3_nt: TGCGCCAGCAGTCCCGGGACAGGGAATAGAGATGGCTACACCTTC

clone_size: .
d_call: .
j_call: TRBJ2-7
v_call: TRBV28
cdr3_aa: CASSLTKRDIYF
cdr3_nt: TGTGCCAGCAGTTTGACCAAACGGGACATTTACTTC

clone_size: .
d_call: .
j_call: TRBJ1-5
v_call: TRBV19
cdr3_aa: CASSIGVQPQHF
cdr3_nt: TGTGCCAGTAGTATCGGGGTTCAGCCCCAGCATTTT

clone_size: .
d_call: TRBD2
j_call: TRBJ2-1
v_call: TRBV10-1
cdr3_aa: CASSDGGGAHEQFF
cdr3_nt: TGCGCCAGCAGTGATGGCGGGGGGGCCCATGAGCAGTTCTTC

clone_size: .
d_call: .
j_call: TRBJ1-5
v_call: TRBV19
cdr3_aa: CASSLLQSNQPQHF
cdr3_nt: TGTGCCAGTAGCCTGTTACAGAGCAATCAGCCCCAGCATTTT

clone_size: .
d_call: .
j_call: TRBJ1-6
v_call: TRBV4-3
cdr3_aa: CASSQDPGFSPLHF
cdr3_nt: TGCGCCAGCAGCCAAGACCCAGGGTTTTCACCCCTCCACTTT

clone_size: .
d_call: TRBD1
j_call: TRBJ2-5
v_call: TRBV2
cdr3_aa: CASTQRARTGGETQYF
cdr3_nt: TGTGCCAGCACCCAACGAGCAAGAACAGGGGGAGAGACCCAGTACTTC

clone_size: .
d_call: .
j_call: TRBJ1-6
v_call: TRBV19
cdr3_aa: CASSGQWGPAGPLHF
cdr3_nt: TGTGCCAGTAGCGGGCAGTGGGGGCCTGCTGGCCCCCTCCACTTT

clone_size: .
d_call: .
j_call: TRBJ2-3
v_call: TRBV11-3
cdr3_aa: CASSLGALVASTDTQYF
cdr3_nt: TGTGCCAGCAGCTTAGGAGCTCTGGTGGCCAGCACAGATACGCAGTATTTT

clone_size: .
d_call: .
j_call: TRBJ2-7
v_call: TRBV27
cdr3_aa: CASSLDSSQEQYF
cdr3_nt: TGTGCCAGCAGTTTAGACAGTTCTCAGGAGCAGTACTTC

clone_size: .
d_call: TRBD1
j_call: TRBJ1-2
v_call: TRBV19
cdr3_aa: CASSRGPGQGTSGDLYGYTF
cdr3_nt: TGTGCCAGTAGTAGAGGCCCGGGACAGGGAACCTCAGGGGACCTCTATGGCTACACCTTC

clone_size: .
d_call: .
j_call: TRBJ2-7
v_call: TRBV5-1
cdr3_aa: CASSLEGGAHEQYF
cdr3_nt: TGCGCCAGCAGCTTGGAGGGGGGGGCCCACGAGCAGTACTTC

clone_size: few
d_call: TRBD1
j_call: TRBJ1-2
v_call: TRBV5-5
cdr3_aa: CASSRGQAINYGYTF
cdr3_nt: TGTGCCAGCAGCCGAGGACAGGCAATTAACTATGGCTACACCTTC

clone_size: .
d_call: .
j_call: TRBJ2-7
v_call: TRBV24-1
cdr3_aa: CATSDPFPGTDEQYF
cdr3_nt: TGTGCCACCAGTGACCCCTTTCCGGGAACCGACGAGCAGTACTTC

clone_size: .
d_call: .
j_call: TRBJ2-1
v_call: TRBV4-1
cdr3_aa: CASSQDLHRFRTVLHEQFF
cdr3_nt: TGCGCCAGCAGCCAAGATCTTCACAGGTTTAGGACCGTCTTACATGAGCAGTTCTTC

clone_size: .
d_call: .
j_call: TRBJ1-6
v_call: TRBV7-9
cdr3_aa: CASRSPWVSPLHF
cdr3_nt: TGTGCCAGCAGGTCCCCTTGGGTTTCACCCCTCCACTTT

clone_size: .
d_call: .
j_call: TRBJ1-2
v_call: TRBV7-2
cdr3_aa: CASSLFIQGGSGYTF
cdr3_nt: TGTGCCAGCAGCTTATTCATCCAGGGTGGGAGTGGCTACACCTTC

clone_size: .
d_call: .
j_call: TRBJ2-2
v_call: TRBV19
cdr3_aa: CASSIRARTGELFF
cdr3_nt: TGTGCCAGTAGTATTAGGGCCCGCACCGGGGAGCTGTTTTTT

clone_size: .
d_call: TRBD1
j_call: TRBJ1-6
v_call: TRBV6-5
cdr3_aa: CASSYRGTGENSPLHF
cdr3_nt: TGTGCCAGCAGTTACCGGGGGACAGGGGAGAATTCACCCCTCCACTTT

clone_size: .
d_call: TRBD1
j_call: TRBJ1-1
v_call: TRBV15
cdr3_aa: CATSRGQGAEAFF
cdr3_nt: TGTGCCACCAGCAGGGGACAGGGGGCTGAAGCTTTCTTT

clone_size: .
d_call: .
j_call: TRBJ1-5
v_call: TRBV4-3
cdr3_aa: CASSQDSQRNQPQHF
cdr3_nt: TGCGCCAGCAGCCAAGATTCTCAGCGCAATCAGCCCCAGCATTTT

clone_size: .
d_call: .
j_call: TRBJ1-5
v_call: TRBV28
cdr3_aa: CASRGSNQPQHF
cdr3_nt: TGTGCCAGCAGGGGCAGCAATCAGCCCCAGCATTTT

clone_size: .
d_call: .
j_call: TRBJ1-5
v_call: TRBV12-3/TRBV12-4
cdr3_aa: CASRGTNQPQHF
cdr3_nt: TGTGCCAGCCGGGGAACCAATCAGCCCCAGCATTTT

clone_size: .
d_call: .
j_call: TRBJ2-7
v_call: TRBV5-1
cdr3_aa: CASSLQRRDPLGQYF
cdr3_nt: TGCGCCAGCAGCTTGCAGCGGAGGGACCCCCTCGGGCAGTACTTC

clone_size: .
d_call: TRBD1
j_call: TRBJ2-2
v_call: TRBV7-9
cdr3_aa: CASRMTGVTGELFF
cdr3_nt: TGTGCCAGCAGGATGACAGGGGTGACCGGGGAGCTGTTTTTT

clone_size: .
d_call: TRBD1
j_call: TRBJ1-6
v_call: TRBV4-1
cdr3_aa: CASSKGQGSSPLHF
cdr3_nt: TGCGCCAGCAGCAAAGGACAGGGGAGTTCACCCCTCCACTTT

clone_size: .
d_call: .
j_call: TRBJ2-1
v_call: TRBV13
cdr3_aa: CASSPRRRGRMGNEQFF
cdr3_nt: TGTGCCAGCAGCCCAAGGCGAAGAGGGAGGATGGGCAATGAGCAGTTCTTC

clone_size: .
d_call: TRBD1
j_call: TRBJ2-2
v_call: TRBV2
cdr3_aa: CASSQMSGGNTGELFF
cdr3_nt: TGTGCCAGCAGCCAGATGTCAGGGGGCAACACCGGGGAGCTGTTTTTT

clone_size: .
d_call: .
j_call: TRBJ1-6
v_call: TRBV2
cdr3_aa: CASMGRLINNSPLHF
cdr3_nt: TGTGCCAGCATGGGACGGCTAATAAATAATTCACCCCTCCACTTT

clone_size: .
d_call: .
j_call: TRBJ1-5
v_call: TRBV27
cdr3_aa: CASLDLRARGPQHF
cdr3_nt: TGTGCCAGCCTGGACTTGAGGGCCCGAGGACCCCAGCATTTT

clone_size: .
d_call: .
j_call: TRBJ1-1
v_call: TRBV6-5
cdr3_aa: CASSYPAREVAEAFF
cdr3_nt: TGTGCCAGCAGTTACCCCGCTCGGGAGGTTGCTGAAGCTTTCTTT

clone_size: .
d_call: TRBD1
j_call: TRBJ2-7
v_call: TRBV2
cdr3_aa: CASSGTGGSGEQYF
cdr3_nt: TGTGCCAGCAGTGGGACAGGGGGGTCGGGGGAGCAGTACTTC

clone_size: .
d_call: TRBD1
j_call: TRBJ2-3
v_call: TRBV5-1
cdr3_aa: CASSWGDRGRVDTQYF
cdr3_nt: TGCGCCAGCAGCTGGGGGGACAGGGGGCGCGTAGATACGCAGTATTTT

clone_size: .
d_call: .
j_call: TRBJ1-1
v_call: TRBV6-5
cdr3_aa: CASSYVFSRDVEAFF
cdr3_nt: TGTGCCAGCAGTTACGTGTTTTCCAGGGACGTCGAAGCTTTCTTT

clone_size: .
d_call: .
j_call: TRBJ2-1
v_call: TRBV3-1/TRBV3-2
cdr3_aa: CASSQGTSTSYNEQFF
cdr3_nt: TGTGCCAGCAGCCAGGGGACTTCGACCTCCTACAATGAGCAGTTCTTC

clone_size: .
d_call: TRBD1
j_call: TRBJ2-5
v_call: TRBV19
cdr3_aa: CASSPLGQGILETQYF
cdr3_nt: TGTGCCAGTAGTCCCCTGGGACAGGGGATTCTGGAGACCCAGTACTTC

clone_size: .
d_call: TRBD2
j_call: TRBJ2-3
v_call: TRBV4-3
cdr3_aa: CASSQDLGTSGGTDTQYF
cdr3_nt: TGCGCCAGCAGCCAGGATCTCGGGACTAGCGGTGGCACAGATACGCAGTATTTT

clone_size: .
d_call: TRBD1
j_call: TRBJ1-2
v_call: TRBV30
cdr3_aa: CAWSLGQGAVGGYTF
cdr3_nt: TGTGCCTGGAGCCTAGGACAGGGGGCAGTTGGAGGCTACACCTTC

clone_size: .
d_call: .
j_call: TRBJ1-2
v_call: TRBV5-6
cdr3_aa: CASSRVGGEGYTF
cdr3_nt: TGTGCCAGCAGCAGAGTAGGGGGAGAGGGCTACACCTTC

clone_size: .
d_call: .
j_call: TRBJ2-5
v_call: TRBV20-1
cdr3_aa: CSARPLETQYF
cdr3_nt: TGCAGTGCAAGGCCCCTAGAGACCCAGTACTTC

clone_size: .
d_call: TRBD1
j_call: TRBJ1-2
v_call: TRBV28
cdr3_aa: CASSITGDYGYTF
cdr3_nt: TGTGCCAGCAGTATCACAGGGGACTATGGCTACACCTTC

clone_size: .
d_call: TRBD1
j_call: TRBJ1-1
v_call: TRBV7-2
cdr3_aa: CASSLSFPGGLGNTEAFF
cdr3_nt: TGTGCCAGCAGCTTATCCTTCCCAGGGGGCTTGGGGAACACTGAAGCTTTCTTT

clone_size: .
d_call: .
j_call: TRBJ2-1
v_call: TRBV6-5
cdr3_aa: CASSSTRVNEQFF
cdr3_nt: TGTGCCAGCAGTTCGACCAGGGTAAACGAGCAGTTCTTC